The rows below give T cell receptor beta chains drawn from one sample of a study of blood T cell repertoires in COVID-19. Here immunoSEQ multiplex PCR was the method, and the copy in TCRdb shows in-frame clones only, minus some. This sample has under 250,000 clones, with more than 85% found just once. The sequencing input was peripheral blood. Receptor source: a man in his 60s with COVID-19, enrolled during active disease. CDR3s leave out the opening cysteine and the closing phenylalanine or tryptophan. Expanded clones get a size class; other rows say once, few or many, or leave the size out.

size: .; J: TRBJ2-2; V: TRBV30; CDR3: AWSLAGGPTGELF
size: .; J: TRBJ2-1; V: TRBV5-5; CDR3: ASSSGQGVDNEQF
size: .; J: TRBJ2-7; V: TRBV9; CDR3: ASSSTGDHSYEQY
size: .; J: TRBJ1-2; V: TRBV6-4; CDR3: ASNQEAGWREGYT
size: .; J: TRBJ1-2; V: TRBV28; CDR3: ASRPTGASYGYT
size: .; J: TRBJ2-3; V: TRBV11-2; CDR3: ASSLSGVGTDTQY
size: .; J: TRBJ2-3; V: TRBV28; CDR3: ASSLLGTSNTDTQY
size: .; J: TRBJ1-5; V: TRBV6-5; CDR3: ASVSRGNQPQH
size: once; J: TRBJ2-2; V: TRBV12-3/TRBV12-4; CDR3: ASRVRGTGELF
size: .; J: TRBJ2-5; V: TRBV10-1; CDR3: ASTLDRGKETQY
size: .; J: TRBJ2-1; V: TRBV5-1; CDR3: ASSLSGTSQF
size: .; J: TRBJ2-3; V: TRBV10-3; CDR3: ASGRGTDTQY
size: .; J: TRBJ1-2; V: TRBV5-1; CDR3: ASSTGGQGASNYGYT
size: .; J: TRBJ1-5; V: TRBV18; CDR3: ASSPTPVGQPQH
size: .; J: TRBJ2-1; V: TRBV7-2; CDR3: ASSWGQLYYNEQF
size: .; J: TRBJ2-1; V: TRBV19; CDR3: ASSIVLAPSYNEQF
size: .; J: TRBJ1-2; V: TRBV30; CDR3: AWSRQGANYGYT
size: once; J: TRBJ2-2; V: TRBV29-1; CDR3: SVSSGGELF
size: .; J: TRBJ1-2; V: TRBV20-1; CDR3: SASASLLTNYGYT
size: .; J: TRBJ1-6; V: TRBV6-5; CDR3: ASRPEGTGVSPLH
size: .; J: TRBJ2-2; V: TRBV10-1; CDR3: AIARLAGGDGELF
size: .; J: TRBJ1-2; V: TRBV28; CDR3: ASSLGRRIYGYT
size: .; J: TRBJ1-1; V: TRBV19; CDR3: ASSIPGRGTEAF
size: .; J: TRBJ2-7; V: TRBV7-9; CDR3: ASSSFLTGSYEQY
size: few; J: TRBJ1-3; V: TRBV5-1; CDR3: ASSLQTGTGTGNTIY
size: few; J: TRBJ2-7; V: TRBV4-1; CDR3: ASSQARFIDEQY
size: .; J: TRBJ2-2; V: TRBV14; CDR3: ASSQVGSGWAGELF
size: .; J: TRBJ1-1; V: TRBV5-1; CDR3: ASSWGQGNTEAF
size: once; J: TRBJ2-3; V: TRBV7-9; CDR3: ASRSLTGTKDTQY
size: .; J: TRBJ2-7; V: TRBV19; CDR3: ASSTTGGSYEQY
size: .; J: TRBJ2-6; V: TRBV4-2; CDR3: ASSQGQGAILIGSGANVLT
size: .; J: TRBJ2-7; V: TRBV2; CDR3: ASSTGGTYEQY
size: .; J: TRBJ2-1; V: TRBV5-4; CDR3: ASSFGQGVYNEQF
size: few; J: TRBJ1-5; V: TRBV7-8; CDR3: ASSYRRDQPQH
size: .; J: TRBJ2-7; V: TRBV6-5; CDR3: ASRAGQGVSYEQY
size: .; J: TRBJ2-3; V: TRBV13; CDR3: ASSFLRSGRSTDTQY
size: .; J: TRBJ2-2; V: TRBV28; CDR3: ASSSGNTGELF
size: .; J: TRBJ1-2; V: TRBV6-5; CDR3: ASRFTGVNYGYT
size: .; J: TRBJ1-1; V: TRBV28; CDR3: ASNPGGRAF
size: .; J: TRBJ1-3; V: TRBV6-6; CDR3: ASSFGTGNAGNTIY
size: once; J: TRBJ2-7; V: TRBV5-6; CDR3: ASSLRWTSNYEQY
size: .; J: TRBJ2-7; V: TRBV7-3; CDR3: ASGTGAYEQY
size: .; J: TRBJ2-2; V: TRBV7-9; CDR3: ASSPRGTGELF
size: .; J: TRBJ2-7; V: TRBV7-3; CDR3: ASSLTGTGTYEQY